The present T cell receptor (beta chain) was sequenced within a study of blood T cell repertoires in COVID-19. Background on the study: Samples came from the United States, Italy and Spain, spanning acute and convalescent COVID-19. The cDNA or gDNA used as material had been derived from T cells, B-cell-depleted T cells, or PBMCs.

In the source study's methods: Using reference gene primer amplification, nucleated cell counts were estimated. The method was immunoSEQ multiplex PCR; TCRdb's version includes in-frame clones alone and lacks a portion of them. Clone size and V and J calls were adopted from that table, with D and trimming inferred from the DNA. This sample has tens of thousands of clones, with around 79% found just once. Trimming removed 8 bases from V and 6 bases from J; junction bases left unmatched: 1. The CDR3 loop spans 13 amino acids. Looked up from germline, CDR1 is ENHRY and CDR2 is SYGVKD. The J gene is TRBJ2-1, the V gene TRBV10-3, with 13 bases matching TRBD2. The specimen sequenced was peripheral blood. The sequence was collected from a woman older than 75 with acute or convalescent COVID-19. CDR3 loop: CAIGLAGANEQFF. CDR3 bases: TGTGCCATCGGACTAGCGGGAGCCAATGAGCAGTTCTTC.